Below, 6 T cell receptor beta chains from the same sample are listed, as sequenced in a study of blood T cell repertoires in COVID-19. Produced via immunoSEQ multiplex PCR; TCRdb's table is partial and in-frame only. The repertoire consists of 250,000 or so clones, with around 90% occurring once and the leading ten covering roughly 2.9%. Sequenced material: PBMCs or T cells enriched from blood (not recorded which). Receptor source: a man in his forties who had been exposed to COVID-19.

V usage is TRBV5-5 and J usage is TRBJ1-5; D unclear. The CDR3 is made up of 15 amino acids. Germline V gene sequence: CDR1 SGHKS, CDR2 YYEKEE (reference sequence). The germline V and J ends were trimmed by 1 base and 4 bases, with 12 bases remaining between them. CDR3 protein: CASSLYQVFNQPQHF. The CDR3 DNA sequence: TGTGCCAGCAGCTTGTACCAGGTCTTTAATCAGCCCCAGCATTTT. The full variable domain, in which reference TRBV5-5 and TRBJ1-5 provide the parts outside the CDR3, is DAGVTQSPTHLIKTRGQQVTLRCSPISGHKSVSWYQQVLGQGPQFIFQYYEKEERGRGNFPDRFSARQFPNYSSELNVNALLLGDSALYLCASSLYQVFNQPQHFGDGTRLSIL.

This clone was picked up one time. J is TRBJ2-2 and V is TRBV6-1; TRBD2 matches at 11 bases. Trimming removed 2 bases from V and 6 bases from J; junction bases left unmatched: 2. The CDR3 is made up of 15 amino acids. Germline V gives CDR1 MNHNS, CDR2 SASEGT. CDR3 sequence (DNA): TGTGCCAGCAGTGAAACTAGCGGGAGTTCCGGGGAGCTGTTTTTT. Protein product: CASSETSGSSGELFF.

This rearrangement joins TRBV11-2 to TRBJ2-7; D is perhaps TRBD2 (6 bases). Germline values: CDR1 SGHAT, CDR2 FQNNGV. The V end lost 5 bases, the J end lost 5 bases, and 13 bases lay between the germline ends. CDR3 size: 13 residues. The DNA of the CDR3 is TGTGCCAGCAGCCCGTCGGGAGTTAACGAGCAGTACTTC. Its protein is CASSPSGVNEQYF.

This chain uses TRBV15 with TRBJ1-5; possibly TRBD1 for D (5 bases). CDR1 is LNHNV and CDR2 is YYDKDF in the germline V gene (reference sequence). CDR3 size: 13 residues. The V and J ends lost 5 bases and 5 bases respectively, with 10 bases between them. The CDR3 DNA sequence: TGTGCCACCAGCTTTAGGGGATATCAGCCCCAGCATTTT. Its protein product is CATSFRGYQPQHF.

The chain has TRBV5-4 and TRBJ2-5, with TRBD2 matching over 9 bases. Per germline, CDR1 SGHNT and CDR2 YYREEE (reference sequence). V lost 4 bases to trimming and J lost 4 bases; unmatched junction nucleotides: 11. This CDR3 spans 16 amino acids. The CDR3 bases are TGTGCCAGCAGCGGATTAGCGGGAGCCAGGGGAGAGACCCAGTACTTC. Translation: CASSGLAGARGETQYF.

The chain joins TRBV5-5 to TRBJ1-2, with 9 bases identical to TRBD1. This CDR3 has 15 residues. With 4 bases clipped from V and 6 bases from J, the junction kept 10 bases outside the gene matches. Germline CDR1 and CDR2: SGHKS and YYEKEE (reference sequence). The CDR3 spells CASSVDRGRANGYTF. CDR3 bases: TGTGCCAGCAGCGTGGACAGGGGAAGGGCCAATGGCTACACCTTC.